These 3 T cell receptor beta chains were sequenced from one sample in a study of Ad26.COV2.S vaccination and SARS-CoV-2 variants. Clones were read by immunoSEQ multiplex PCR, and TCRdb kept only the in-frame ones, dropping some. The data show about 400,000 clones, with approximately 90% seen just once and 1.5% to 2% held by the top ten. Treatment given: around 19 received Ad26.COV2.S at low or high dose, single or two shots; five or six received placebo; per-sample allocation not given. Sampling was done on day 63 after the first vaccine or placebo injection. Specimen: peripheral blood, collected in a trial of Ad26.COV2.S vaccine versus placebo. Receptors originate from a person aged 18-65 years who received the Ad26.COV2.S COVID-19 vaccine or a placebo.

The chain links TRBV6-5 to TRBJ1-6; 8 bases map to TRBD1. The CDR3 spans 15 residues. Germline CDR1 MNHEY, CDR2 SVGAGI. Losses at the gene ends were 5 bases for V and 2 bases for J; bases not matched to a gene: 2. This CDR3 reads CASSTQGAYNSPLHF. The CDR3 DNA sequence: TGTGCCAGCAGTACACAGGGGGCCTATAATTCACCCCTCCACTTT.

This clone was detected only once. The CDR3 protein is CASSQDRAGELFF. The CDR3 region has the DNA TGTGCCAGCAGCCAAGATCGGGCCGGGGAGCTGTTTTTT. The genes are TRBV3-1 (or the pseudogene TRBV3-2) and TRBJ2-2; D unresolved. This CDR3 comprises 13 residues. V dropped 0 bases and J dropped 6 bases, with 5 bases sitting between them. Germline CDR1 is LGHDT and CDR2 is YNNKEL (reference sequence).

This clone was recorded once. The rearrangement links TRBV5-1 to TRBJ2-1; TRBD2 aligns across 7 bases. Germline V gene data show CDR1 as SGHRS and CDR2 as YFSETQ. The CDR3 spans 16 residues. Trimming at V came to 1 base and at J to 0 bases, leaving 4 bases not matched to a gene. The CDR3 sequence is CASSLRGGSSYNEQFF. CDR3 in DNA: TGCGCCAGCAGCTTGCGGGGAGGGAGCTCCTACAATGAGCAGTTCTTC. The full variable domain, completed using reference TRBV5-1 and TRBJ2-1, is KAGVTQTPRYLIKTRGQQVTLSCSPISGHRSVSWYQQTPGQGLQFLFEYFSETQRNKGNFPGRFSGRQFSNSRSEMNVSTLELGDSALYLCASSLRGGSSYNEQFFGPGTRLTVL.